What follows are 3 T cell receptor beta chains derived from one specimen sequenced in a study of T-cell memory formation after mild COVID-19. Each CDR3 protein is one row after TCRdb ran MiXCR on the 5' RACE reads. The profile shows nearly 350,000 distinct CDR3 sequences, over 10% of them singletons. The sample taken for sequencing was PBMCs or a T cell subset sorted from them (not recorded which). These receptors were taken from a man in his late teens or twenties who had mild COVID-19 (a few samples of this study predate the infection). Cell type and time point are not known.

The gene calls are TRBV5-1 and TRBJ2-5, with D perhaps TRBD1 or TRBD2 (5 bases each). This CDR3 contains 14 residues. Trimming shortened V by 4 bases and J by 2 bases, and 12 bases separated the two germline ends. Per the germline V gene, CDR1 is SGHRS and CDR2 is YFSETQ. Here the CDR3 DNA reads TGCGCCAGCAGCCCGGGACGCCCTCAAGAGACCCAGTACTTC. Translated: CASSPGRPQETQYF.

The sample holds a few counts of this clonotype. The chain carries TRBV12-3 or TRBV12-4 and TRBJ2-6; possibly TRBD1 for D (6 bases). The CDR3 length is 15 residues. V was cut by 7 bases and J by 1 base, with 11 bases left in between. In DNA form, the CDR3 reads TGTGCCAGCAAACCTACAGGGTCTGGGGCCAACGTCCTGACTTTC. Translation: CASKPTGSGANVLTF.

The genes are TRBV7-6 and TRBJ2-7; the D gene is possibly TRBD1 (6 bases). The CDR3 has 18 residues. Germline CDR1 is SGHVS and CDR2 is FNYEAQ. With 0 bases removed from V and 3 bases from J, the gap between germline ends came to 21 bases. The CDR3 reads CASSLAGKVEGVYYEQYF. CDR3 bases: TGTGCCAGCAGCTTAGCCGGGAAGGTCGAGGGGGTCTACTACGAGCAGTACTTC. The full variable domain, completed using reference TRBV7-6 and TRBJ2-7, is GAGVSQSPRYKVTKRGQDVALRCDPISGHVSLYWYRQALGQGPEFLTYFNYEAQQDKSGLPNDRFSAERPEGSISTLTIQRTEQRDSAMYRCASSLAGKVEGVYYEQYFGPGTRLTVT.